Listed below are T cell receptor beta chains from one sample, sequenced in a study of shared clonotypes between healthy human individuals. The data were produced by immunoSEQ multiplex PCR, yet TCRdb's version contains in-frame clones alone and is incomplete. The table records 950,000 to 1,100,000 clones, around 74% of them present only once. The sequenced material came from memory CD4+ T cells sorted from blood. All receptors come from a man between 18 and 29 years old in good health. Both conserved end residues are part of each CDR3. A D gene is named only where the DNA matches it firmly. Not every row has a clone size; where given, it reads once, few, many or a size class.

cdr3_nt cdr3_aa j_call v_call clone_size d_call
TGCGCCAGCAGCCTGGCGGGGGGCGGGAATGAAGCTTTCTTT CASSLAGGGNEAFF TRBJ1-1 TRBV5-1 - -
TGCGCCAGCAGCTTGGTTTTCGGTGAAAAACTGTTTTTT CASSLVFGEKLFF TRBJ1-4 TRBV5-1 - -
TGCGCCAGCAGTGCTGGGGACAGCGGAGCTTTCTTT CASSAGDSGAFF TRBJ1-1 TRBV10-1 few TRBD1
TGCGCCAGCAGCTTGGATTTTAGGGCGACCAACACTGAAGCTTTCTTT CASSLDFRATNTEAFF TRBJ1-1 TRBV5-1 few -
TGCGCCAGCAGCCCACAGGGGGCCGGTGAAAAACTGTTTTTT CASSPQGAGEKLFF TRBJ1-4 TRBV5-1 - TRBD1
TGTGCCAGCAGTTACTCTATACCGTACCAAGAGACCCAGTACTTC CASSYSIPYQETQYF TRBJ2-5 TRBV6-6 - -
TGTGCCAGCAGCCGGGGGGTCGATTATGGCTACACCTTC CASSRGVDYGYTF TRBJ1-2 TRBV14 - -
TGTGCCAGCCCGCAGACTAGCGTGAACGGGGAGCTGTTTTTT CASPQTSVNGELFF TRBJ2-2 TRBV7-9 - TRBD2
TGTGCCAGCAGCTCCACAGGGTTAGGAAACACCATATATTTT CASSSTGLGNTIYF TRBJ1-3 TRBV13 once -
TGTGCCAGCAGCTTGAACTTAGATGCAGATACGCAGTATTTT CASSLNLDADTQYF TRBJ2-3 TRBV11-2 - -
TGTGCCAGCAGCTCCGGGTCAGCCCGGGAGACCCAGTACTTC CASSSGSARETQYF TRBJ2-5 TRBV7-2 - -
TGTGCCAGCAGCCAAGAAGGCTCAGGGAACTCTGGAAACACCATATATTTT CASSQEGSGNSGNTIYF TRBJ1-3 TRBV4-2 - -
TGTGCCAGCAGCTTTCAGACAGGGGCGTACGAGCAGTACTTC CASSFQTGAYEQYF TRBJ2-7 TRBV7-2 - TRBD1
TGTGCCAGCAGAGAAACAGGGAGCTCTGGCTACACCTTC CASRETGSSGYTF TRBJ1-2 TRBV6-1 - -
TGTGCCAGCACCAGGGACAGGATGACCACAGATACGCAGTATTTT CASTRDRMTTDTQYF TRBJ2-3 TRBV5-4 - TRBD1
TGTGCCAGCACCCTCCCGGGCGGGAGGACCGAGCAGTACTTC CASTLPGGRTEQYF TRBJ2-7 TRBV7-2 - TRBD2
TGCGCCAGCAGACGTACAGGTACCGAGCAGTACTTC CASRRTGTEQYF TRBJ2-7 TRBV11-2 - -
TGTGCCAGCAGCTTCGGGGGGGCCAAAAAGGAGACCCAGTACTTC CASSFGGAKKETQYF TRBJ2-5 TRBV11-2 few TRBD2
TGTGCTAGCAGCTCGGGACTAGCCCCTAATGAGCAGTTCTTC CASSSGLAPNEQFF TRBJ2-1 TRBV7-7 - TRBD2
TGTGCCAGCTCACCAGGGACAATAAATCAGCCCCAGCATTTT CASSPGTINQPQHF TRBJ1-5 TRBV18 - -
TGTGCCTGGAGTGTAATAAGGGGAGCGAACACTGAAGCTTTCTTT CAWSVIRGANTEAFF TRBJ1-1 TRBV30 - -
TGTGCCAGTAGGCCCGGGACAGGGTCCTACGAGCAGTACTTC CASRPGTGSYEQYF TRBJ2-7 TRBV19 few TRBD1
TGTGCCAGTAGTATACTAGCGGGAGTTGACTCCTACGAGCAGTACTTC CASSILAGVDSYEQYF TRBJ2-7 TRBV19 - TRBD2
TGTGCCAGCAGTTACCCAGAGGACAGGGTTGAGCAGTTCTTC CASSYPEDRVEQFF TRBJ2-1 TRBV6-6 once TRBD1
TGTGCCAGCAGTTCTTTGGCTACAAACACCGGGGAGCTGTTTTTT CASSSLATNTGELFF TRBJ2-2 TRBV27 many -
TGCAGCGTCAGGGAGGACACCGGGGAGCTGTTTTTT CSVREDTGELFF TRBJ2-2 TRBV29-1 - -
TGTGCCAGCAGCTCATCACAGGGATACGGAAACACCATATATTTT CASSSSQGYGNTIYF TRBJ1-3 TRBV13 - -